This T cell receptor beta chain is from a study of blood T cells in healthy people across ages. As to this clonotype: Its antigen is not identified.

Total RNA, at least 5.5 micrograms per sample, was extracted from PBMCs. Primers used in a second PCR of roughly 6 to 11 cycles were a sample-barcoded 5' primer and a J-beta primer mix. TCRdb ran MiXCR on the 5' RACE reads and lists one entry per CDR3 protein. The sample consists of about 1,600,000 distinct CDR3 sequences, approximately 42% of them appearing once. General study findings and limits: It was held that the diversity estimates obtained from one million T cells were underestimates.

The CDR3 has 15 residues. The V end lost 2 bases, the J end lost 8 bases, and 15 bases lay between the germline ends. Germline V gives CDR1 SEHNR, CDR2 FQNEAQ (reference sequence). Sequences were obtained from blood. This receptor was obtained from a woman younger than 30 in good health. The chain combines TRBV7-9 with TRBJ1-4, with D unclear. CDR3 nucleotide sequence: TGTGCCAGCAGCTTATGGCCACGCGTTTACGAAAAACTGTTTTTT. Residues: CASSLWPRVYEKLFF.